The text below deals with one T cell receptor beta chain. This receptor's antigen is unknown. Qualities for individual bases were not recorded, and no much larger clone is one base off. Enrolling through a virtual design, the prospective study's participants ranged in age from roughly 18 to 90 years and lived across around 25 United States geographic areas. Cohort assignment in the prospective study relied on participant-reported clinical history from a screening survey and a study questionnaire. ImmuneRACE Cohort 3 recovered participants were defined by two consecutive negative NP/OP PCR tests, healthcare professional clearance, or symptom resolution. In the prospective study, mobile phlebotomists collected whole blood, serum and a nasopharyngeal or oropharyngeal swab from each participant. Additional blood draws and questionnaires over an approximately 2-month period could optionally be provided by prospective study participants. Before DNA extraction, prospective study blood samples were shipped either frozen or at room temperature.

TCRbeta CDR3 regions were amplified from genomic DNA using the immunoSEQ Assay, a bias-controlled multiplex PCR. As for the original processing: Within the assay, amplification of reference gene primers was used to estimate how many nucleated cells each sample contained. Sequence reads were collapsed and filtered to measure the absolute abundance of every unique TCRbeta CDR3 rearrangement. For each sample, productive Simpson clonality was calculated by taking the square root of Simpson's diversity index across productive rearrangements. This is the immuneACCESS table as TCRdb keeps it, with only in-frame sequences that have V and J called. A part of the clones is gone; compared with another copy, unresolved V genes explain less than half, and the rest is unexplained. The V and J calls and clone size come from that table; D and trimming were worked out from the DNA. For this sample the table gives about 360,000 clones, of which roughly 86% were detected only once. The ten largest clonotypes hold approximately 1.3% of the sample.

This record belongs to a study of blood T cell repertoires in COVID-19 (dated by TCRdb to 2018 to 2021). Describing the broader study: Samples covering the acute and convalescent phases of COVID-19 were provided by collaborators in the United States, Italy and Spain. The samples were drawn from the first 160 participants of the ongoing ImmuneRACE study and from over 950 subjects provided by 6 global collaborators. A de-identified subject ID, COVID-19 status, age in years and sex were almost always included in the sample metadata. Where available, HLA class I and class II types were taken from metadata supplied by the sample provider and were not determined by assay-based typing. The prospective study material was composed of cDNA or gDNA derived from T cells, B-cell-depleted T cells, or PBMCs. The repertoires were released in a freely available public database meant as a resource for research on the immune response to SARS-CoV-2. The dataset comprised deeply sampled blood TCRbeta repertoires from subjects exposed to, actively infected with, or recovered from COVID-19.

The germline V gene (reference sequence) supplies CDR1 SEHNR and CDR2 FQNEAQ. The CDR3, from cysteine to phenylalanine, totals 15 residues. Only the CDR3 portion is preserved as DNA: 45 bases, with reading frame beginning at the first base. V trim: 1 base; J trim: 0 bases; unmatched bases: 2. The investigation overall reported the following: The quantity of clinical and demographic metadata differed by source and by participant and was supplied without curation.

Sequencing input: PBMCs or T cells enriched from blood (not recorded which). The chain was built from TRBV7-9 and TRBJ2-7; TRBD1 fits 8 bases in the junction. The receptor comes from a man aged 30 to 45 who had recovered from COVID-19. The DNA is as follows: TGTGCCAGCAGCTTAGGACAGGGGCACTCCTACGAGCAGTACTTC. The translation is CASSLGQGHSYEQYF.